These 25 T cell receptor beta chains originate from one sample sequenced in a study of blood T cell repertoires in COVID-19. The table came from immunoSEQ multiplex PCR; TCRdb's copy has only in-frame clones and leaves some out. The repertoire holds 150,000 to 200,000 clones, with roughly 85% as singletons. Material: peripheral blood. The receptors shown here come from a woman in her 70s with acute or convalescent COVID-19.

This CDR3 is CASSPLPEQPQHF. Written as DNA, the CDR3 is TGTGCCAGCAGCCCCTTGCCGGAGCAGCCCCAGCATTTT. The V gene is TRBV3-1 (or the pseudogene TRBV3-2), the J gene TRBJ1-5; no clear D. V gave up 4 bases and J gave up 7 bases, with 11 bases separating them. This CDR3 has 13 residues. The germline V gene encodes CDR1 LGHDT and CDR2 YNNKEL (reference sequence).

The chain links TRBV30 to TRBJ1-2; no reliable D call. The CDR3 consists of 12 residues. CDR1 is GTSNPN, CDR2 SVGIG, per germline (reference sequence). Deletions cut 5 bases from V and 2 bases from J, with 9 bases between. CDR3 in DNA: TGTGCCTGGGAGCTTTGGAACTATGGCTACACCTTC. Protein: CAWELWNYGYTF.

The rearrangement joins TRBV15 to TRBJ2-7; D may be TRBD2 (5 bases). V lost 0 bases, J lost 3 bases, and 12 bases lay in between. This CDR3 has 15 amino acids. Per the germline V gene, CDR1 is LNHNV and CDR2 is YYDKDF (reference sequence). The CDR3 nucleotides read TGTGCCACCAGCAGAGATTCCGGAGGTGGCTACGAGCAGTACTTC. Protein: CATSRDSGGGYEQYF.

The genes are TRBV7-9 and TRBJ2-1, with TRBD2 matching over 11 bases. V shed 1 base, J shed 6 bases, and the junction held 2 bases outside the gene matches. There are 15 residues in the CDR3. CDR1 is SEHNR, CDR2 FQNEAQ, per germline (reference sequence). As DNA, the CDR3 is TGTGCCAGCAGCTTAGTACTAGCGGGAGTCAATGAGCAGTTCTTC. Amino acid sequence: CASSLVLAGVNEQFF.

The chain carries TRBV7-6 and TRBJ1-5; no clear D gene. V gave up 2 bases and J gave up 5 bases, with 4 bases separating them. The CDR3 sequence is 12 residues long. The germline V gene has CDR1 SGHVS and CDR2 FNYEAQ. This CDR3 reads CASSLPDQPQHF. The CDR3 DNA sequence: TGTGCCAGCAGCTTACCTGATCAGCCCCAGCATTTT.

The sample holds one count of this clone. V usage is TRBV2 and J usage is TRBJ2-1; D may be TRBD1 (6 bases). The germline gives CDR1 SNHLY, CDR2 FYNNEI. The ends were cut back, 6 bases at V and 15 bases at J, with 18 bases in the middle. CDR3 length equals 12 residues. CDR3 loop: CASSYRRQERFF. CDR3 DNA sequence: TGTGCCAGCAGCTACCGTCGACAGGAGAGGTTCTTC.

V and J are TRBV7-9 and TRBJ1-3; D is undetermined. Germline assignment: CDR1 SEHNR and CDR2 FQNEAQ (reference sequence). With 5 bases removed from V and 0 bases from J, the gap between germline ends came to 11 bases. The length of the CDR3 is 15 residues. The CDR3 DNA reads TGTGCCAGCAGCCCGTGGAGGGACTCTGGAAACACCATATATTTT. This sequence encodes CASSPWRDSGNTIYF.

The chain links TRBV5-4 to TRBJ1-2; TRBD1 might be the D (5 bases). CDR1 and CDR2 from the germline V gene are SGHNT and YYREEE (reference sequence). CDR3 length: 16 residues. The germline V and J ends were trimmed by 0 bases and 0 bases, with 12 bases remaining between them. The CDR3 here is CASSLGTGPPNYGYTF. In nucleotides, the CDR3 is TGTGCCAGCAGCTTGGGCACAGGCCCTCCTAACTATGGCTACACCTTC.

This chain connects TRBV19 to TRBJ1-1; 9 bases are a match to TRBD1. V lost 4 bases to trimming and J lost 7 bases; unmatched junction nucleotides: 4. The CDR3 consists of 13 residues. CDR1 is LNHDA and CDR2 is SQIVND in the germline V gene (reference sequence). This chain's CDR3 is CASSTKGQGEAFF. The CDR3 coding sequence is TGTGCCAGTAGTACCAAGGGACAGGGTGAAGCTTTCTTT.

This chain links TRBV6-5 with TRBJ1-1; D is unclear. Germline V CDR1 and CDR2: MNHEY, SVGAGI. CDR3 length: 14 amino acids. The V end was cut by 7 bases, the J end by 0 bases, with 12 bases between. The DNA of the CDR3 is TGTGCCAGCATGTACGGAGGACTGAACACTGAAGCTTTCTTT. Its protein is CASMYGGLNTEAFF.

The rearrangement uses TRBV5-6 and TRBJ2-7, with D hard to call. The CDR3 runs to 12 residues. V was clipped by 1 base and J by 3 bases, with 5 bases between them. The germline CDR1 and CDR2 sequences are SGHDT and YYEEEE. The DNA of the CDR3 is TGTGCCAGCAGCTTGAACTTCTACGAGCAGTACTTC. The encoded protein is CASSLNFYEQYF.

On this clone itself: Other DNA sequences of this sample code for an identical CDR3. The chain carries TRBV5-1 and TRBJ2-7; 12 bases agree with TRBD1. V trimming: 4 bases; J trimming: 3 bases; junction bases outside the gene matches: 5. The V gene's germline CDR1 is SGHRS and CDR2 YFSETQ. This CDR3 contains 15 residues. The DNA of the CDR3 is TGCGCCAGCAGCCTAGGGACAGGGGGCGGCTACGAGCAGTACTTC. This translates into CASSLGTGGGYEQYF.

The chain is built from TRBV3-1 (or the pseudogene TRBV3-2) and TRBJ2-2, with 8 nucleotides matching TRBD1. V was pared by 1 base and J by 6 bases, with 10 bases of the junction left unmatched. Germline CDR1 LGHDT, CDR2 YNNKEL (reference sequence). The CDR3 is 17 amino acids. CDR3 DNA sequence: TGTGCCAGCAGCCAAGCTGGACAGGGCTTGTACCCCGGGGAGCTGTTTTTT. Protein product: CASSQAGQGLYPGELFF.

For this clone: The junction differs from germline at one of its ends, possibly a read error. The rearrangement joins TRBV2 to TRBJ1-1, with D hard to call. Germline values: CDR1 SNHLY, CDR2 FYNNEI. CDR3 length: 13 amino acids. CDR3 nucleotide sequence: TGTGCCAGCAGTACAGAAACGGCCCGAGATGGTTCCTTT. This encodes CASSTETARDGSF. The whole variable domain, filled in from reference TRBV2 and TRBJ1-1, reads EPEVTQTPSHQVTQMGQEVILRCVPISNHLYFYWYRQILGQKVEFLVSFYNNEISEKSEIFDDQFSVERPDGSNFTLKIRSTKLEDSAMYFCASSTETARDGSFGQGTRLTVV.

This chain connects TRBV7-9 to TRBJ1-3; D perhaps matches TRBD1 (5 bases). CDR3 length: 16 amino acids. Germline V gene lookup returns CDR1 SEHNR and CDR2 FQNEAQ (reference sequence). Trimming shortened V by 1 base and J by 3 bases, and 13 bases separated the two germline ends. This CDR3 is CASSLGGRTVGNTIYF. In nucleotides, the CDR3 is TGTGCCAGCAGCTTAGGGGGGAGGACGGTTGGAAACACCATATATTTT.

This chain uses TRBV6-1 with TRBJ2-5; the match to TRBD2 covers 12 bases. After removal of 1 base from V and 3 bases from J, the junction contained 3 bases not matched to a gene. The CDR3 consists of 16 residues. CDR1 and CDR2 from the germline V gene are MNHNS and SASEGT. Written as DNA, the CDR3 is TGTGCCAGCAGTGAAGTTCTAGCGGGAGGGAAAGAGACCCAGTACTTC. Residues: CASSEVLAGGKETQYF.

This chain uses TRBV5-1 with TRBJ2-3; perhaps TRBD2 as D (5 bases). Trimming stripped 3 bases from V and 1 base from J, with 12 bases between. CDR3 length: 15 residues. In germline, CDR1 is SGHRS, CDR2 YFSETQ. CDR3 DNA sequence: TGCGCCAGCAGCTCATGGGAGTTCGGCACAGATACGCAGTATTTT. As protein: CASSSWEFGTDTQYF. The full variable domain, in which reference TRBV5-1 and TRBJ2-3 provide the parts outside the CDR3, is KAGVTQTPRYLIKTRGQQVTLSCSPISGHRSVSWYQQTPGQGLQFLFEYFSETQRNKGNFPGRFSGRQFSNSRSEMNVSTLELGDSALYLCASSSWEFGTDTQYFGPGTRLTVL.

The V gene is TRBV7-9, the J gene TRBJ1-4; 10 nucleotides match TRBD1. The CDR3 totals 14 residues. Germline CDR1 SEHNR, CDR2 FQNEAQ (reference sequence). Germline trimming cut 5 bases from V and 7 bases from J; bases unmatched to any gene: 4. CDR3: CASSPGQGGEKLFF. DNA for the CDR3: TGTGCCAGCAGCCCCGGACAGGGGGGTGAAAAACTGTTTTTT.

The V call is TRBV7-9, the J call TRBJ2-1; D might be TRBD2 (5 bases). The CDR3 is 12 amino acids. In germline, CDR1 is SEHNR, CDR2 FQNEAQ (reference sequence). V was shortened by 5 bases and J by 14 bases, with 16 bases between the two germline ends. CDR3 region: CASSEGWGEEFF. DNA for the CDR3: TGTGCCAGCAGCGAAGGTTGGGGAGAGGAGTTCTTC.

CDR3 in amino acids: CASSPSGVMNTEAFF. CDR3 DNA: TGTGCCAGCAGCCCCAGCGGGGTTATGAACACTGAAGCTTTCTTT. The V and J genes are TRBV7-8 and TRBJ1-1; no clear D. The germline gives CDR1 SGHVS, CDR2 FQNEAQ. V gave up 5 bases and J gave up 0 bases, with 13 bases separating them. The CDR3 runs to 15 residues.

The genes are TRBV6-6 and TRBJ1-2; maybe TRBD1 (5 bases). The CDR3 is 14 residues long. Trimming removed 7 bases at V and 6 bases at J, with 18 bases between. Germline V gene sequence: CDR1 MNHNY, CDR2 SVGAGI (reference sequence). The CDR3 is CASTPETGFHGYTF. Here the CDR3 DNA reads TGTGCCAGCACCCCCGAAACAGGCTTTCATGGCTACACCTTC.

Concerning this clone itself: Other DNA sequences in this specimen translate into the identical CDR3. This rearrangement joins TRBV5-1 to TRBJ2-7; 13 nucleotides agree with TRBD2. The CDR3 is 15 amino acids. The junction had 5 bases not matched to a gene; V was cut back by 4 bases and J by 4 bases. Germline lookup yields CDR1 SGHRS and CDR2 YFSETQ. This CDR3 reads CASSPGTSGIYEQYF. In DNA, the CDR3 is TGCGCCAGCAGCCCTGGGACTAGCGGGATTTACGAGCAGTACTTC.

This clone was detected a few times. The chain combines TRBV5-1 with TRBJ2-7, with D perhaps matching TRBD1 (5 bases). The CDR3 contains 15 residues. The germline V and J ends were trimmed by 0 bases and 0 bases, with 10 bases remaining between them. Germline V gene data show CDR1 as SGHRS and CDR2 as YFSETQ. The CDR3 DNA reads TGCGCCAGCAGCTTGGAGGGGCTGAGCTCCTACGAGCAGTACTTC. It is translated as CASSLEGLSSYEQYF.

V is TRBV3-1 (or the pseudogene TRBV3-2) and J is TRBJ2-7; 11 nucleotides agree with TRBD1. The ends lost 5 bases at V and 6 bases at J; junction bases unmatched: 9. The CDR3 contains 15 residues. The germline CDR1 and CDR2 sequences are LGHDT and YNNKEL (reference sequence). CDR3 sequence: CASSGRDRGRGEQYF. The CDR3 DNA reads TGTGCCAGCAGCGGGCGGGACAGGGGGAGAGGCGAGCAGTACTTC.

A single count supports this clone. This chain uses TRBV29-1 with TRBJ2-1; D unresolved. Trimming removed 1 base at V and 9 bases at J, with 13 bases between. Germline CDR1 reads SQVTM; CDR2 reads ANQGSEA. The CDR3 totals 13 residues. The CDR3 sequence is CSVEVEVSGEQFF. The CDR3 DNA follows: TGCAGCGTTGAAGTCGAGGTATCGGGTGAGCAGTTCTTC.